This T cell receptor beta chain appears in the sequencing data of a study of T cell responses to AZD1222 COVID-19 vaccine. Study background: Pooling covered second doses at about 4 or about 12 weeks.

Germline-derived CDR1 and CDR2 are MGHRA and YSYEKL. The CDR3 has 17 residues. V dropped 4 bases and J dropped 6; count of bases not matched to a gene: 16. Some clones are missing from TCRdb's copy, which holds only in-frame ones; the method was immunoSEQ multiplex PCR. The sample includes around 150,000 clones, 90% of them seen just once. The source material was peripheral blood, sampled on day 0 of AZD1222 vaccination. The chain combines TRBV4-1 with TRBJ2-7; 9 bases align to TRBD2. This clonotype originated in an adult in good health. The CDR3 region is CASSRTLAGRQGGEQYF. In nucleotides, the CDR3 is TGCGCCAGCAGCCGGACCCTAGCGGGGCGGCAGGGGGGCGAGCAGTACTTC.